This T cell receptor beta chain was found in a study of T cells after yellow fever vaccination. This CDR3 has 15 amino acids. The germline CDR1 and CDR2 sequences are SGHKS and YYEKEE (reference sequence). Between the trimmed V and J ends, which lost 0 bases and 4 bases, there was a span of 11 bases. This clonotype came up many times. TCRdb called the 5' RACE reads again in MiXCR, with one record for every CDR3 protein. The sample holds approximately 550,000 distinct CDR3 sequences; about 13% are singletons and the top ten take 11% to 15%. This chain joins TRBV5-5 and TRBJ2-1, with D possibly being TRBD1 or TRBD2 (5 bases each). Here the sequenced sample was PBMCs, taken on the day of the yellow fever booster vaccination. This sequence originates from a young man who received the YFV17D yellow fever vaccine. In nucleotides, the CDR3 is TGTGCCAGCAGCTTGGCGGGGACGGGGTACAATGAGCAGTTCTTC. Its protein product is CASSLAGTGYNEQFF.